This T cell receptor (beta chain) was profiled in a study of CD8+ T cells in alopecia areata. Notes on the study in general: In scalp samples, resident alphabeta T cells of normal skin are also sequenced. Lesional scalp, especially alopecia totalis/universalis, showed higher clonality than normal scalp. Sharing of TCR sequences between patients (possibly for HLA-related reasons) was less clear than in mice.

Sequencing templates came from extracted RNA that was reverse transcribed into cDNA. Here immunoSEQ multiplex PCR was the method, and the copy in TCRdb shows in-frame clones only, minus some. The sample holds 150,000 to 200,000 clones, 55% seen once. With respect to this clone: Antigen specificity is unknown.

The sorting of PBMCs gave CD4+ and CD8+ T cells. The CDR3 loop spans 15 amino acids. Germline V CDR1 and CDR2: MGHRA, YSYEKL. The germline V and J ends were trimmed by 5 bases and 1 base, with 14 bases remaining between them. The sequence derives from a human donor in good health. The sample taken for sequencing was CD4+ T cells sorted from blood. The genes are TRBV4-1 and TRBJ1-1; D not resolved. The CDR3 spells CASSYPGNTNTEAFF. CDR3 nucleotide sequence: TGCGCCAGCAGCTACCCAGGAAACACGAACACTGAAGCTTTCTTT.